The 25 T cell receptor beta chains given below trace back to one sample, sequenced in a study of T cells in Graves' hyperthyroidism and ophthalmopathy. RNA transcripts were the template for amplifying TCR beta CDR3 regions. In the first-round RT-PCR of the TCR CDR3, the HTBI primer set was used. TCRdb redid the calling of the multiplex PCR reads with MiXCR, one entry per CDR3 protein. This sample has around 420,000 distinct CDR3 sequences; approximately 14% occur once, and the top ten carry about 4.9%. The sequenced material came from blood. The receptors were gathered from a woman younger than 30 with Graves' hyperthyroidism.

This clonotype was counted at least ten times. The chain combines TRBV5-1 with TRBJ1-1; D is possibly TRBD1 (5 bases). This CDR3 has 15 residues. The germline CDR1 and CDR2 sequences are SGHRS and YFSETQ. V lost 5 bases and J 1 base, leaving 15 bases between the germline ends. The DNA for the CDR3 is TGCGCCAGCAGTCGTGATGGGACCGCGAACACTGAAGCTTTCTTT. It translates to CASSRDGTANTEAFF.

This clonotype was picked up many times. The J gene is TRBJ2-1, the V gene TRBV7-6; TRBD1 aligns across 7 bases. From germline, CDR1 is SGHVS and CDR2 FNYEAQ. The length of the CDR3 is 14 residues. J was trimmed by 8 bases and V by 5 bases; bases with no gene match: 9. This chain's CDR3 is CASSRTGPGDEQFF. The CDR3 DNA sequence: TGTGCCAGCAGCAGGACAGGCCCTGGCGATGAGCAGTTCTTC.

This clonotype was seen at least ten times. The rearrangement joins TRBV30 to TRBJ2-2; TRBD2 agrees at 13 bases. V was pared by 2 bases and J by 7 bases, with 7 bases of the junction left unmatched. The CDR3 is 16 amino acids. Germline CDR1 and CDR2: GTSNPN and SVGIG (reference sequence). The DNA of the CDR3 is TGTGCCTGGAGTCTCCCGGGACTAGCGGGACGCGGGGAGCTGTTTTTT. Its protein is CAWSLPGLAGRGELFF. The full variable domain, rest sourced from reference TRBV30 and TRBJ2-2, is SQTIHQWPATLVQPVGSPLSLECTVEGTSNPNLYWYRQAAGRGLQLLFYSVGIGQISSEVPQNLSASRPQDRQFILSSKKLLLSDSGFYLCAWSLPGLAGRGELFFGEGSRLTVL.

This clonotype was seen ten or more times. CDR3 amino acids: CASSPRGQEETQYF. The CDR3 DNA reads as TGTGCCAGCAGCCCGAGGGGACAGGAAGAGACCCAGTACTTC. This sequence joins TRBV5-5 and TRBJ2-5, with 8 positions matching TRBD1. Unmatched junction bases numbered 5, after V lost 4 bases and J lost 3 bases. The germline CDR1 and CDR2 sequences are SGHKS and YYEKEE (reference sequence). The CDR3 length is 14 residues.

The sample holds many counts of this clonotype. CDR3 residues: CASSELAGFYNEQFF. The CDR3 region has the DNA TGTGCCAGCAGTGAACTAGCGGGGTTCTACAATGAGCAGTTCTTC. V is TRBV6-1 and J is TRBJ2-1; TRBD2 matches 9 bases. The CDR3 runs 15 residues. CDR1 and CDR2 (germline): MNHNS, SASEGT. The junction had 2 bases not matched to a gene; V was cut back by 2 bases and J by 3 bases.

The sample holds a few counts of this clonotype. The chain is built from TRBV15 and TRBJ1-2; 7 bases map to TRBD1. Germline CDR1 and CDR2: LNHNV and YYDKDF (reference sequence). The CDR3 covers 13 residues. J lost 3 bases, V lost 10 bases, and 8 bases had no gene match. In nucleotides, the CDR3 is TGTGCCATCGCCAGGGGGAAGGACTATGGCTACACCTTC. Translated, it gives CAIARGKDYGYTF.

This clonotype was counted at least ten times. This sequence joins TRBV28 and TRBJ2-3, with D maybe TRBD1 (5 bases). The CDR3 runs 15 residues. The V end lost 6 bases, the J end lost 4 bases, and 17 bases lay between the germline ends. Looked up from germline, CDR1 is MDHEN and CDR2 is SYDVKM. Here the CDR3 reads CASSRPVKGSDTQYF. CDR3 nucleotide sequence: TGTGCCAGCAGCCGGCCGGTGAAGGGGTCAGATACGCAGTATTTT.

There are many counts of this clonotype. This CDR3 reads CATSRPHRRVSEAFF. Here the CDR3 DNA reads TGTGCCACCAGCAGACCCCACAGGCGGGTCTCTGAAGCTTTCTTT. The genes are TRBV15 and TRBJ1-1; weak D call: TRBD1 (5 bases). The CDR3 spans 15 residues. Germline V lookup: CDR1 LNHNV, CDR2 YYDKDF (reference sequence). V lost 2 bases, J lost 6 bases, and 16 bases lay in between.

This clonotype was counted ten times or more. The chain recombines TRBV5-1 with TRBJ2-7, with TRBD2 matching 7 bases. After removal of 0 bases from V and 2 bases from J, the junction contained 2 bases not matched to a gene. From germline, CDR1 is SGHRS and CDR2 YFSETQ. This CDR3 is built from 14 residues. CDR3 region: CASSLGREPYEQYF. The CDR3 DNA is TGCGCCAGCAGCTTGGGGCGGGAGCCCTACGAGCAGTACTTC.

This clonotype turned up a few times. The chain links TRBV29-1 to TRBJ1-1; a possible D gene is TRBD1 (5 bases). Germline V gene lookup returns CDR1 SQVTM and CDR2 ANQGSEA. The V and J ends lost 7 bases and 6 bases respectively, with 21 bases between them. CDR3 size: 14 residues. The CDR3 DNA is TGCAGCGCCAAGACAGCACTCAGTCCGGCTGAAGCTTTCTTT. This sequence encodes CSAKTALSPAEAFF.

This clonotype has only a few counts. The J gene is TRBJ2-1, the V gene TRBV7-3, with TRBD2 matching over 16 bases. The CDR3 is 20 amino acids. V was clipped by 6 bases and J by 6 bases; unmatched bases: 17. The germline V gene encodes CDR1 SGHTA and CDR2 FQGTGA. The CDR3: CASSMAPGLAGGGASNEQFF. The CDR3 bases are TGTGCCAGCAGTATGGCCCCGGGACTAGCGGGAGGGGGGGCGTCCAATGAGCAGTTCTTC.

V and J are TRBV5-1 and TRBJ2-4; tentatively, D is TRBD1 (6 bases). Trimming took 0 bases from V and 5 from J, leaving 9 bases between them. CDR1 and CDR2 (germline): SGHRS, YFSETQ. This CDR3 contains 14 residues. The CDR3 loop reads CASSLVSGENIQYF. CDR3 nucleotide sequence: TGCGCCAGCAGCTTGGTTTCAGGGGAAAACATTCAGTACTTC.

The sample holds many counts of this clonotype. The rearrangement links TRBV27 to TRBJ1-1, with unresolved D. Germline CDR1 MNHEY, CDR2 SMNVEV (reference sequence). CDR3 size: 14 residues. The V gene lost 5 bases and the J gene lost 4 bases, with 14 bases spanning the gap. The CDR3 DNA sequence: TGTGCCAGCAGTGGGAATGTAGGAATCACTGAAGCTTTCTTT. As protein: CASSGNVGITEAFF.

In this sample, this clonotype turned up many times. The J gene is TRBJ2-5, the V gene TRBV20-1; 13 bases align to TRBD2. CDR3 size: 15 residues. Germline-derived CDR1 and CDR2 are DFQATT and SNEGSKA (reference sequence). Germline trimming cut 8 bases from V and 4 bases from J; bases unmatched to any gene: 10. CDR3: CSLTSGRRDGETQYF. CDR3 DNA: TGCAGTTTGACTAGCGGGAGGCGCGATGGAGAGACCCAGTACTTC.

The V gene is TRBV6-1, the J gene TRBJ2-7; the D is unclear. V shed 6 bases and J shed 5 bases, with 17 bases lying between them. The CDR3 extends over 14 amino acids. Germline V gene sequence: CDR1 MNHNS, CDR2 SASEGT. The CDR3: CASSHQGVSDEQYF. The CDR3 nucleotides are TGTGCCAGCAGCCACCAAGGAGTATCCGACGAGCAGTACTTC.

Remarks on this clonotype: A read error is possible here, since a much larger clone lies one base away. The chain joins TRBV5-6 to TRBJ2-5; TRBD2 agrees at 8 bases. CDR3 length: 15 amino acids. Per the germline V gene, CDR1 is SGHDT and CDR2 is YYEEEE. CDR3 in DNA: TGTGCCAGCAGCTTGCGAGCGGGAGTCTCGGAGACCCGGTACTTC. Its translation is CASSLRAGVSETRYF. Full variable domain (rest looked up from reference TRBV5-6 and TRBJ2-5): DAGVTQSPTHLIKTRGQQVTLRCSPKSGHDTVSWYQQALGQGPQFIFQYYEEEERQRGNFPDRFSGHQFPNYSSELNVNALLLGDSALYLCASSLRAGVSETRYFGPGTRLLVL.

The V and J genes are TRBV20-1 and TRBJ2-1; 7 bases fit TRBD2. V lost 5 bases to trimming and J lost 1 base; unmatched junction nucleotides: 8. The CDR3 loop spans 15 amino acids. The germline gives CDR1 DFQATT, CDR2 SNEGSKA (reference sequence). This CDR3 reads CSAPWGGTSYNEQFF. The CDR3 DNA reads as TGCAGTGCTCCCTGGGGGGGGACGTCCTACAATGAGCAGTTCTTC.

This clonotype was counted at least ten times. The chain combines TRBV19 with TRBJ2-7; tentative D call: TRBD2 (6 bases). Germline CDR1 and CDR2: LNHDA and SQIVND (reference sequence). V shed 1 base and J shed 7 bases, with 20 bases lying between them. The CDR3 totals 16 residues. CDR3 DNA sequence: TGTGCCAGTAGTATAGTGGTTGGCGGGGCCGGTACGGAGCAGTACTTC. Protein sequence: CASSIVVGGAGTEQYF.

The CDR3 DNA is TGCAGTGCCTTCCAGGGATTCGGCATTCAGTACTTC. It specifies CSAFQGFGIQYF. The V gene is TRBV20-1, the J gene TRBJ2-4; a weak D match, TRBD1 (5 bases). V gave up 6 bases and J gave up 9 bases, with 15 bases separating them. The V gene's germline CDR1 is DFQATT and CDR2 SNEGSKA (reference sequence). The CDR3 has 12 amino acids.

V is TRBV28 and J is TRBJ2-2, with 10 bases matching TRBD1. The CDR3 runs 16 residues. The trim removed 7 bases at V and 5 bases at J, leaving 10 bases unmatched. The germline CDR1 and CDR2 sequences are MDHEN and SYDVKM. The DNA of the CDR3 is TGTGCCAGCAAACCACTATGGACAGGGGGGACCGGGGAGCTGTTTTTT. Translated: CASKPLWTGGTGELFF.

This clonotype was counted many times. The chain joins TRBV3-1 to TRBJ2-7; possibly TRBD2 for D (5 bases). Germline V gene sequence: CDR1 LGHDT, CDR2 YNNKEL (reference sequence). V shed 5 bases and J shed 3 bases, with 11 bases lying between them. This CDR3 contains 13 residues. CDR3 DNA sequence: TGTGCCAGCAGCACGACGGGATTCTACGAGCAGTACTTC. The encoded protein is CASSTTGFYEQYF.

Ten or more counts support this clonotype. The chain links TRBV28 to TRBJ2-3; TRBD2 aligns across 8 bases. Germline V gene data show CDR1 as MDHEN and CDR2 as SYDVKM. The CDR3 loop spans 14 amino acids. The ends lost 6 bases at V and 5 bases at J; junction bases unmatched: 7. In nucleotides, the CDR3 is TGTGCCAGCAGAAAAGCGGGAGATGGAGATACGCAGTATTTT. Protein: CASRKAGDGDTQYF.

This clonotype was counted at least ten times. The V and J genes are TRBV10-3 and TRBJ2-3, with 7 bases matching TRBD1. J gave up 4 bases and V 4 bases, and 8 bases lay outside the gene matches. Per the germline V gene, CDR1 is ENHRY and CDR2 is SYGVKD. The CDR3 loop spans 15 amino acids. The DNA of the CDR3 is TGTGCCATCAGTGTCGGACAGGTTAAGGCAGATACGCAGTATTTT. As protein: CAISVGQVKADTQYF.

In its sample, this clonotype was seen many times. The V call is TRBV3-1, the J call TRBJ2-1; 8 bases map to TRBD2. This CDR3 contains 16 residues. In germline, CDR1 is LGHDT, CDR2 YNNKEL (reference sequence). V lost 0 bases, J lost 6 bases, and 7 bases stayed unmatched. In nucleotides, the CDR3 is TGTGCCAGCAGCCAAGATTTCGGGAGGGCCCTCAATGAGCAGTTCTTC. Its protein product is CASSQDFGRALNEQFF.

In this sample, this clonotype turned up many times. The chain combines TRBV20-1 with TRBJ2-1; D gene ambiguous. Germline V gives CDR1 DFQATT, CDR2 SNEGSKA (reference sequence). This CDR3 spans 15 amino acids. V was shortened by 2 bases and J by 0 bases, with 11 bases between the two germline ends. The CDR3 is CSARMYATSYNEQFF. The CDR3 nucleotides read TGCAGTGCTAGAATGTACGCGACCTCCTACAATGAGCAGTTCTTC.